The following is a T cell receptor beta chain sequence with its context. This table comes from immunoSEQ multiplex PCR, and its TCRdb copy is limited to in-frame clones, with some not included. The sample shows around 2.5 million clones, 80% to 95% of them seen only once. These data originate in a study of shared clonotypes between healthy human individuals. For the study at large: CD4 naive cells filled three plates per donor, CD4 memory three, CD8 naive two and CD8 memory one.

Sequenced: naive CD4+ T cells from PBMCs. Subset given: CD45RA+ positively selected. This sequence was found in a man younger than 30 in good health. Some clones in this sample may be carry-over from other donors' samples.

The CDR3 loop reads CASSLEAGLAGGPMFQQYF. CDR3 in DNA: TGTGCCAGCAGCTTAGAAGCGGGACTAGCGGGAGGGCCAATGTTTCAGCAGTACTTC. The chain uses TRBV9 and TRBJ2-7; 16 bases fit TRBD2. The CDR3 is 19 residues long. With 4 bases clipped from V and 8 bases from J, the junction kept 18 bases outside the gene matches. CDR1 SGDLS and CDR2 YYNGEE come from the germline V gene.